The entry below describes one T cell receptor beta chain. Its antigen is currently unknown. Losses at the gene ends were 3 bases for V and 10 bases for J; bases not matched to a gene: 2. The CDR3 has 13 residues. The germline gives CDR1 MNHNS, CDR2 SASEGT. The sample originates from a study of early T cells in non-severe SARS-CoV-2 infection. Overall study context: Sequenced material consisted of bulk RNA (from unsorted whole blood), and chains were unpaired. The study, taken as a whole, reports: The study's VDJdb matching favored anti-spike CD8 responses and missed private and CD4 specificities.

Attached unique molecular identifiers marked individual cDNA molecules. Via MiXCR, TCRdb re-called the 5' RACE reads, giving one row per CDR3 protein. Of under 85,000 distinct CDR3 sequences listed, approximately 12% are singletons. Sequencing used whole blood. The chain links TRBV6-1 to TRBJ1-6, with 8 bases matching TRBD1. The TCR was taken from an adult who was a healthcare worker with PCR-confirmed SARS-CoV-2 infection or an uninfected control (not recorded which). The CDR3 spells CASSENRGSPLHF. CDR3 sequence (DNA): TGTGCCAGCAGTGAGAACAGGGGGTCACCCCTCCACTTT.